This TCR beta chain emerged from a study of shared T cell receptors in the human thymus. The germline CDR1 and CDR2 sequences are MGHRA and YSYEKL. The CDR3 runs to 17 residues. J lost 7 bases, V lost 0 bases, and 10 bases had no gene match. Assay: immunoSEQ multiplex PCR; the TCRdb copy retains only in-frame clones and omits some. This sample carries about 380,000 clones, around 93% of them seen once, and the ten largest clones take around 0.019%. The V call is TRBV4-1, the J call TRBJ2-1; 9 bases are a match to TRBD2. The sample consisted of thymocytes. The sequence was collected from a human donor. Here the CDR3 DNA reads TGCGCCAGCAGCCAAGAGCCGACGCGGGAGGGGGGGAATGAGCAGTTCTTC. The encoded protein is CASSQEPTREGGNEQFF.